The next 2 T cell receptor beta chains were all read from a single sample in a study of cytomegalovirus exposure and HLA in healthy donors. Primers: 60 Vbeta forward and 13 Jbeta reverse. The protocol was immunoSEQ multiplex PCR, while the TCRdb copy is restricted to in-frame clones and leaves out a portion. The repertoire consists of about 160,000 clones, with 65% to 85% occurring once and the leading ten covering around 1.4%. The sequencing sample was made of PBMCs. The receptors stem from a man between 60 and 75 years old in good health and CMV-seronegative.

The chain is built from TRBV10-1 and TRBJ2-1; 11 positions match TRBD2. This CDR3 is 16 amino acids long. V shed 0 bases, J shed 8 bases, and the junction held 6 bases outside the gene matches. The V gene's germline CDR1 is WNHNN and CDR2 SYGVQD (reference sequence). The DNA for the CDR3 is TGCGCCAGCAGTGAGTCCGTAGCGGGAGGGCGGGATGAGCAGTTCTTC. Translation: CASSESVAGGRDEQFF.

In this sample, this clone turned up once. The chain links TRBV7-8 to TRBJ2-1, with 12 nucleotides matching TRBD2. V dropped 1 base and J dropped 4; count of bases not matched to a gene: 8. Germline lookup yields CDR1 SGHVS and CDR2 FQNEAQ. The CDR3 covers 18 residues. For the CDR3, the DNA is TGTGCCAGCAGCTTAGTAGGGGGGCTAGCGGGAGGGTACAATGAGCAGTTCTTC. Encoded protein: CASSLVGGLAGGYNEQFF.